This TCR beta chain was retrieved from a study of T cell responses to AZD1222 COVID-19 vaccine (dated by TCRdb to the early 2020s). Looking at the study overall: Because spike-specific TCR depth and breadth did not differ between the two schedules, AZD1222 recipients who got a second dose at roughly 4 weeks were pooled with those who got a second dose at roughly 12 weeks. Enrollment into the trials was organized by age into subgroups of 18-55, 56-69 and 70-plus years, and those subgroups contained roughly 150, 30 and 60 TCR-sequenced participants, respectively. A total of under 250 trial participants underwent TCR sequencing, of whom roughly 210 had received two doses of AZD1222 and some 26 had received two doses of the MenACWY control vaccine.

Beyond this particular receptor, the publication reports: Reportedly, close to half of the unique spike-specific TCRs recognized epitopes lying outside the regions that are mutated in the B.1.351 and B.1.1.7 variants. CD4 TCRs associated with the vaccine covered the entire spike protein, and the dominant responses were in regions 160-218 and 743-854. The 56-69-year group was small, and its depth increase did not reach significance, likely because of low power. Conclusions about previously exposed vaccinees are limited because only five to seven AZD1222 recipients were SARS-CoV-2 seropositive at baseline. Because no day 14 peak-response samples were available, the repertoires could be characterized only after the peak T cell response. A significant rise in spike-specific TCR breadth and depth was observed after two AZD1222 doses relative to day 0 and relative to MenACWY recipients. Participants were mostly white British, with more females than males. The authors suggested clonal diversity may have been underestimated.

The CDR3 regions of human TCRbeta chains were analyzed by immunosequencing. In the original analysis: Repertoire TCRs were matched against a reference library of SARS-CoV-2-specific TCRs generated with the MIRA antigen-specificity platform. Breadth was defined as the fraction of unique TCRs that were SARS-CoV-2-associated. Depth was defined as the fraction of total T cells that were SARS-CoV-2-associated. Using the MIRA data, each spike-specific TCR was assigned both to the spike region to which the TCR was reactive and to a CD4 or CD8 class. Log10-transformed breadth and depth values were compared by one-way ANOVA with Sidak's multiple comparisons tests. As stored in TCRdb, this immuneACCESS dataset retains in-frame rearrangements with V and J assigned. A fraction of the clones does not appear; measured against another copy, unresolved V genes explain less than half of the discrepancy, and the remainder lacks a known reason. V and J calls and clone size are given by that table; D and trimming were obtained from the DNA. In this sample the table shows 120,000 or so clones, just over 90% of which occur a single time. Around 7.2% of the sample is taken by the ten largest.

About this clone itself: The specificity of this receptor is unknown. Base qualities are missing; no much larger clone stands one base away. Within the sample, other DNA sequences also encode this same CDR3.

According to the germline V gene, CDR1 reads SGHVS and CDR2 reads FQNEAQ. Including cysteine and phenylalanine, the CDR3 has 14 amino acids. The DNA shown is the 42-base CDR3, in frame from base 1. V is clipped by 4 bases and J by 4 bases, and the sequence between their germline boundaries is 10 bases long. Read against the paper, the sample's time point label means: baseline before first vaccination. Vaccinee samples came from UK trials COV001 and COV002, including a single-blind randomized controlled phase 2/3 trial of AZD1222 (ChAdOx1 nCoV-19) in healthy adults. For TCRbeta chain sequencing, PBMC samples from trial participants were taken at day 0 and at day 28 after the second dose.

The sequence was collected from an adult in good health. The chain links TRBV7-8 with TRBJ2-2; a tentative D call is TRBD1 (5 bases match). The sample consisted of peripheral blood, taken on day 0 of AZD1222 vaccination. The DNA sequence is given as TGTGCCAGCAGCTCAGGGTCCGGCACCGGGGAGCTGTTTTTT. Translated, this is CASSSGSGTGELFF.